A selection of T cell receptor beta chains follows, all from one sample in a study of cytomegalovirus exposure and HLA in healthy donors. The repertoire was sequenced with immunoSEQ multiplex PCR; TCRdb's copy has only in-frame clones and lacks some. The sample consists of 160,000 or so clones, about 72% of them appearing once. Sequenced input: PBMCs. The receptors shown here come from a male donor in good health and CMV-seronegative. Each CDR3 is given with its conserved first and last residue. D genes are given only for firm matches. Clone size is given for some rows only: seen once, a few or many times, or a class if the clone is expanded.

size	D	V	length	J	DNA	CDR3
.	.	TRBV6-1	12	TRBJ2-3	TGTGCCAGCAGTGTGACTGGGGATACGCAGTATTTT	CASSVTGDTQYF
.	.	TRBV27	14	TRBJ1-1	TGTGCCAGCAGTTTACGGAGGGTTGAGGCTGAAGCTTTCTTT	CASSLRRVEAEAFF
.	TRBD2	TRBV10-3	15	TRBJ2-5	TGTGCCATCAGTGAGTCGAATAGCGGGAGGGAGACCCAGTACTTC	CAISESNSGRETQYF
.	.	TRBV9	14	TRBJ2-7	TGTGCCAGCAGCGTAGCTAGCGAGACCTACGAGCAGTACTTC	CASSVASETYEQYF
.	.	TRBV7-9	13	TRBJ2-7	TGTGCCAGCAGCCCCAGGGGGGCTTACGAGCAGTACTTC	CASSPRGAYEQYF
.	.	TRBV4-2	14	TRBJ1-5	TGTGCCAGCAGCCAAGAAAATCAGAATCAGCCCCAGCATTTT	CASSQENQNQPQHF
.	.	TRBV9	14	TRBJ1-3	TGTGCCAGCCCGACGGGAAGCTCTGGAAACACCATATATTTT	CASPTGSSGNTIYF
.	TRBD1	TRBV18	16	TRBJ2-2	TGTGCCAGCTCACCGACCACAGGGGGCATCGACGGGGAGCTGTTTTTT	CASSPTTGGIDGELFF
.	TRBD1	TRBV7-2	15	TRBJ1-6	TGTGCCAGCAGCGCTAGGACAGGGGCCAATTCACCCCTCCACTTT	CASSARTGANSPLHF
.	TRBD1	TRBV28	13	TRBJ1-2	TGTGCCAGCCTCGCACATGACAGGGGTGGCTACACCTTC	CASLAHDRGGYTF
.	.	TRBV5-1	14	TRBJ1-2	TGCGCCAGCAGTCAAGAGACCGGGGAGGTAGGCTACACCTTC	CASSQETGEVGYTF
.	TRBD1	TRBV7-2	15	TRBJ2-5	TGTGCCAGCAGCTTAACAGGGGCGCGACTGGAGACCCAGTACTTC	CASSLTGARLETQYF
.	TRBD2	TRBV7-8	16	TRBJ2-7	TGTGCCAGCAGCTTACCCCTGGGCGGGGGGGCGGGCGAGCAGTACTTC	CASSLPLGGGAGEQYF
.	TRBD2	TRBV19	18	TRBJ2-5	TGTGCCAGTAGTACCGGTAGCGGGAGTAGGTGGGGCCAGGAGATCCAGTACTTC	CASSTGSGSRWGQEIQYF
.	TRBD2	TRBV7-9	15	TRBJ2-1	TGTGCCAGCAGCCCAGCGGGGGTTATAGGGAGTGAGCAGTTCTTC	CASSPAGVIGSEQFF
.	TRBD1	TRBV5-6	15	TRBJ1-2	TGTGCCAGCAGCTTGGCAACAGGGGGGGTCTATGGCTACACCTTC	CASSLATGGVYGYTF
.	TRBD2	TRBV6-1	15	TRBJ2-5	TGTGCCAGCAGTGTAAGCGGGAGTTACCAAGAGACCCAGTACTTC	CASSVSGSYQETQYF
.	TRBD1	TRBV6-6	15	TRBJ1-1	TGTGCCAGCAGGGACAGGACCCTAAAGAACACTGAAGCTTTCTTT	CASRDRTLKNTEAFF
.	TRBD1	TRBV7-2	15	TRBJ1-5	TGTGCCAGCAGCCTACGCGGACAGGGGGCTCAGCCCCAGCATTTT	CASSLRGQGAQPQHF
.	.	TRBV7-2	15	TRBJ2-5	TGTGCCAGCAGCTTAGGGGCGACCAACCAAGAGACCCAGTACTTC	CASSLGATNQETQYF
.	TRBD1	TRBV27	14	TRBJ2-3	TGTGCCAGCAGTTTTACAGGGGGCACAGATACGCAGTATTTT	CASSFTGGTDTQYF
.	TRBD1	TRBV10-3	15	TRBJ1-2	TGTGCCATCAGTGAACCACAGGGGGCTCAGTATGGCTACACCTTC	CAISEPQGAQYGYTF
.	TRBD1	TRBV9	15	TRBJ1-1	TGTGCCAGCAGCCCAAGACAGGGTCAGGGCACTGAAGCTTTCTTT	CASSPRQGQGTEAFF
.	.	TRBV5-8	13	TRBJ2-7	TGTGCCAGCAGCTTGCTCGGTTCCTACGAGCAGTACTTC	CASSLLGSYEQYF
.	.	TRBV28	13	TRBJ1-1	TGTGCCAGCAGTCTATCGACGGGAGTAGGCGCTTTCTTT	CASSLSTGVGAFF
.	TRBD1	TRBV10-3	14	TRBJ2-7	TGTGCCATCAACCAGGGACAGCCCACGAACGAGCAGTACTTC	CAINQGQPTNEQYF
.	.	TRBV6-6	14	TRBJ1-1	TGTGCCAGCAGTTCCCGTGGAGCGAACACTGAAGCTTTCTTT	CASSSRGANTEAFF
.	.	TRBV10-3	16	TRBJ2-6	TGTGCCATCAGTGACACAGGACCCACTGGGGCCAACGTCCTGACTTTC	CAISDTGPTGANVLTF
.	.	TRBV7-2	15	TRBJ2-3	TGTGCCAGCAGCTTAGGGGGGCTTAGCACAGATACGCAGTATTTT	CASSLGGLSTDTQYF
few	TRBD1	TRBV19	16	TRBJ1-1	TGTGCCAGTGTACTTCGACAGGGGGCACTGAACACTGAAGCTTTCTTT	CASVLRQGALNTEAFF
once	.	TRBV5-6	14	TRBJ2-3	TGTGCCAGCAGCGCGCGAACAGGCACAGATACGCAGTATTTT	CASSARTGTDTQYF
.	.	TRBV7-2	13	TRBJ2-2	TGTGCCAGCAGCTTCAGATTCCCCGGGGAGCTGTTTTTT	CASSFRFPGELFF
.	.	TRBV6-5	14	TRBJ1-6	TGTGCCAGCAGCATTACAGCGGGTAATTCACCCCTCCACTTT	CASSITAGNSPLHF
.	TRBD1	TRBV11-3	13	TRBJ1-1	TGTGCCAGCAGCACGGGACAGGGGGCTGAAGCTTTCTTT	CASSTGQGAEAFF